The 17 T cell receptor beta chains listed next were all sequenced from one sample in a study of a mutant IDH1 vaccine in newly diagnosed glioma. Antigen specificity for these receptors is unknown. Profiled with immunoSEQ multiplex PCR; TCRdb holds only in-frame clones, not every one. The table includes about 27,000 clones, around four fifths detected once. Documented time point: week 5, during vaccination. Mutant IDH1 20-mer peptide, at 300 ug, made up each vaccine dose, with topical imiquimod. Sequences were derived from PBMCs, sampled from a glioma patient whose treatment included an IDH1 peptide vaccine. All receptors derive from a middle-aged man with glioma. Some clones in this sample may be carry-over from other donors' samples.

This sequence joins TRBV13 and TRBJ1-1, with a weak D call TRBD1 (5 bases). The V gene lost 1 base and the J gene lost 6 bases, with 9 bases spanning the gap. The CDR3 length is 13 residues. The V gene's germline CDR1 is PRHDT and CDR2 FYEKMQ (reference sequence). This CDR3 reads CASSLAGGSEAFF. CDR3 coding DNA: TGTGCCAGCAGCTTAGCCGGGGGATCTGAAGCTTTCTTT.

This rearrangement joins TRBV15 to TRBJ2-5; D is ambiguous. Between the trimmed V and J ends, which lost 0 bases and 4 bases, there was a span of 0 bases. The CDR3 extends over 11 amino acids. Looked up from germline, CDR1 is LNHNV and CDR2 is YYDKDF (reference sequence). CDR3 sequence (DNA): TGTGCCACCAGCAGAGAAGAGACCCAGTACTTC. Encoded protein: CATSREETQYF. Full variable domain (outside the CDR3, taken from reference TRBV15 and TRBJ2-5): DAMVIQNPRYQVTQFGKPVTLSCSQTLNHNVMYWYQQKSSQAPKLLFHYYDKDFNNEADTPDNFQSRRPNTSFCFLDIRSPGLGDTAMYLCATSREETQYFGPGTRLLVL.

This chain joins TRBV10-3 and TRBJ1-2, with TRBD1 identical over 9 bases. V shed 3 bases and J 4 bases; nucleotides not matched to a gene: 9. The CDR3 is made up of 16 amino acids. In germline, CDR1 is ENHRY, CDR2 SYGVKD. CDR3 DNA: TGTGCCATCAGTGACTGGTCCAGGACAGGGGTCTATGGCTACACCTTC. This gives the protein CAISDWSRTGVYGYTF.

The rearrangement uses TRBV18 and TRBJ1-6; no definite D call. V was clipped by 6 bases and J by 0 bases, with 6 bases between them. There are 14 residues in the CDR3. Germline CDR1 reads KGHSH; CDR2 reads LQKENI. This chain's CDR3 is CASSESSYNSPLHF. The CDR3 DNA reads TGTGCCAGCTCGGAGAGCTCCTATAATTCACCCCTCCACTTT.

V and J are TRBV27 and TRBJ1-2; D gene unclear. The germline CDR1 and CDR2 sequences are MNHEY and SMNVEV (reference sequence). Trimming cost V 2 bases and J 2 bases, with 9 bases left between them. This CDR3 region has 14 residues. The CDR3: CASSLGGGNYGYTF. The CDR3, as DNA: TGTGCCAGCAGTTTAGGCGGCGGGAACTATGGCTACACCTTC.

This chain links TRBV10-3 with TRBJ2-3, with TRBD2 as a possible D gene (6 bases). Germline CDR1 ENHRY, CDR2 SYGVKD. There are 15 residues in the CDR3. V gave up 7 bases and J gave up 2 bases, with 16 bases separating them. The DNA of the CDR3 is TGTGCCATCAAAACTGCGGGAAAATTCACAGATACGCAGTATTTT. Protein product: CAIKTAGKFTDTQYF.

This clone qualifies as medium-sized (0.01 to 0.1%). The genes are TRBV19 and TRBJ2-6; D may be TRBD1 (6 bases). The CDR3 sequence is 19 residues long. Germline lookup yields CDR1 LNHDA and CDR2 SQIVND (reference sequence). The V and J ends lost 5 bases and 0 bases respectively, with 20 bases between them. The CDR3 sequence: CASSRKGGTLLSGANVLTF. The CDR3 nucleotides read TGTGCCAGTAGTCGGAAAGGGGGAACTCTCCTCTCTGGGGCCAACGTCCTGACTTTC.

J is TRBJ2-4 and V is TRBV19, with TRBD1 matching 8 bases. J was trimmed by 0 bases and V by 11 bases; bases with no gene match: 15. CDR1 LNHDA and CDR2 SQIVND come from the germline V gene (reference sequence). CDR3 length: 17 residues. CDR3 DNA sequence: TGTGCCGGGGGAGGCAGGGGGCTGGCGTTAGCCAAAAACATTCAGTACTTC. Amino acids: CAGGGRGLALAKNIQYF.

This clone was seen more than once but under ten times. The rearrangement uses TRBV5-1 and TRBJ1-1, with 9 bases matching TRBD1. In germline, CDR1 is SGHRS, CDR2 YFSETQ. There are 15 residues in the CDR3. V dropped 4 bases and J dropped 1; count of bases not matched to a gene: 5. For the CDR3, the DNA is TGCGCCAGCAGCCGCTCGGGACAGGGGAACACTGAAGCTTTCTTT. It codes for CASSRSGQGNTEAFF.

V usage is TRBV6-5 and J usage is TRBJ1-2, with D unresolved. Germline-derived CDR1 and CDR2 are MNHEY and SVGAGI. Trimming left V 5 bases short and J 8 bases short, with 15 bases between. CDR3 length: 13 amino acids. The DNA for the CDR3 is TGTGCCAGCAGTCCCGGACCGGTGGTAGGCTACACCTTC. This codes for CASSPGPVVGYTF.

This clone has just one count. The chain recombines TRBV4-2 with TRBJ2-2; no clear D. Trimming shortened V by 1 base and J by 8 bases, and 5 bases separated the two germline ends. The CDR3 consists of 12 residues. Germline V CDR1 and CDR2: LGHNA, YNFKEQ. CDR3 in amino acids: CASSQVRGELFF. CDR3 DNA: TGTGCCAGCAGCCAAGTCAGGGGGGAGCTGTTTTTT.

The gene calls are TRBV28 and TRBJ2-7; D is ambiguous. The CDR3 is 13 amino acids. Trimming shortened V by 11 bases and J by 0 bases, and 14 bases separated the two germline ends. From germline, CDR1 is MDHEN and CDR2 SYDVKM. The CDR3 DNA sequence: TGTGCCGTTCAAGGCAGTTACTCCTACGAGCAGTACTTC. Residues: CAVQGSYSYEQYF. The complete variable domain, with remaining parts taken from reference TRBV28 and TRBJ2-7, reads DVKVTQSSRYLVKRTGEKVFLECVQDMDHENMFWYRQDPGLGLRLIYFSYDVKMKEKGDIPEGYSVSREKKERFSLILESASTNQTSMYLCAVQGSYSYEQYFGPGTRLTVT.

This clone was recorded a few times. V gene TRBV5-6 combines with J gene TRBJ2-4; TRBD1 aligns across 10 bases. Germline V gene sequence: CDR1 SGHDT, CDR2 YYEEEE. The CDR3 runs 14 residues. The V segment lost 4 bases and the J segment 9 bases; nucleotides outside the gene matches: 7. DNA for the CDR3: TGTGCCAGCAGCATAGACAGGGGGCTCGGCATTCAGTACTTC. Its translation is CASSIDRGLGIQYF.

The V call is TRBV6-1, the J call TRBJ2-5, with 8 bases matching TRBD2. In germline, CDR1 is MNHNS, CDR2 SASEGT. The CDR3 loop spans 14 amino acids. V lost 7 bases and J lost 5; bases outside the gene matches: 9. This CDR3 reads CASKTRPGGETQYF. Here the CDR3 DNA reads TGTGCCAGCAAAACTAGGCCGGGAGGGGAGACCCAGTACTTC.

Points on this clone: Mismatch with germline at one junction end may stem from a read error. The chain combines TRBV7-7 with TRBJ2-5; TRBD2 matches 16 bases. The CDR3 covers 16 residues. Germline CDR1 reads SSHAT; CDR2 reads FNYEAQ (reference sequence). The CDR3 reads CASSPGTSGGGETQYF. CDR3 DNA: TGTGCTAGCAGCCCCGGGACTAGCGGGGGGGGAGAGACCCAGTACTTC. Together with reference TRBV7-7 and TRBJ2-5, the CDR3 gives the full variable domain: GAGVSQSPRYKVTKRGQDVTLRCDPISSHATLYWYQQALGQGPEFLTYFNYEAQPDKSGLPSDRFSAERPEGSISTLTIQRTEQRDSAMYRCASSPGTSGGGETQYFGPGTRLLVL.

The chain combines TRBV5-4 with TRBJ1-2; 9 positions agree with TRBD1. This CDR3 spans 15 amino acids. V lost 4 bases to trimming and J lost 8 bases; unmatched junction nucleotides: 12. Germline values: CDR1 SGHNT, CDR2 YYREEE (reference sequence). The CDR3 loop reads CASSPSQGALMGYTF. DNA of the CDR3: TGTGCCAGCAGCCCCTCACAGGGGGCGCTTATGGGCTACACCTTC.

The chain couples TRBV5-1 to TRBJ2-7; tentatively, D is TRBD1 (8 bases). V lost 0 bases, J lost 0 bases, and 10 bases lay in between. This CDR3 has 15 residues. The germline CDR1 and CDR2 sequences are SGHRS and YFSETQ. The CDR3 region has the DNA TGCGCCAGCAGCTTGGACAGGGGGGGCTCCTACGAGCAGTACTTC. This gives the protein CASSLDRGGSYEQYF.